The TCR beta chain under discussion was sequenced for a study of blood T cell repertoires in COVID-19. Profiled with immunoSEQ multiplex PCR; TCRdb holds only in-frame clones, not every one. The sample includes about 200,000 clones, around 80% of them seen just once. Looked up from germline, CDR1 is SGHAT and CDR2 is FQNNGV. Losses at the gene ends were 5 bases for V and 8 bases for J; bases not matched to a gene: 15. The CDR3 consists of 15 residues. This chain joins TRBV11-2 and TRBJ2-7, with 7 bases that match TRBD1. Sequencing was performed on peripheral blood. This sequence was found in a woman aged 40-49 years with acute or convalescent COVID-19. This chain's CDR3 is CASSQIDREKYKQYF. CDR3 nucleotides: TGTGCCAGCAGCCAAATAGACAGGGAAAAGTATAAGCAGTACTTC.